This is a list of T cell receptor beta chains from one sample in a study of prognosis after radiotherapy for stage I lung cancer. TCRdb passed the multiplex PCR reads through MiXCR, listing each CDR3 protein once. The data contain 15,000 to 20,000 distinct CDR3 sequences, roughly a quarter of them singletons. Sequencing used PBMCs, obtained before or after stereotactic body radiation therapy (not recorded which). These receptors were obtained from a donor over 45 with non-small cell lung cancer. Each CDR3 is given with its conserved first and last residue. The D gene is left open where the match is weak.

v_call	j_call	d_call	cdr3_aa
TRBV6-1	TRBJ1-3	NA	CASSEDWYRISGNTIYF
TRBV4-3	TRBJ2-5	NA	CASSQRGGETQYF
TRBV27	TRBJ1-1	TRBD1	CASSQQGQWTEAFF
TRBV20-1	TRBJ2-2	TRBD1	CSARGQMNTGELFF
TRBV4-3	TRBJ2-1	TRBD1	CASSQGVTGTNNEQFF
TRBV7-2	TRBJ2-2	NA	CASQLGQGWTGELFF
TRBV7-2	TRBJ1-2	NA	CASSAGQTYGYTF
TRBV6-5	TRBJ2-1	TRBD2	CASSYSHHSGIYNEQFF
TRBV6-4	TRBJ1-2	TRBD1	CASSSTGGVYGYTF
TRBV2	TRBJ1-5	NA	CASSQEHLGNQPQHF
TRBV5-1	TRBJ2-5	TRBD1	CASSGTGGETQYF
TRBV5-1	TRBJ2-7	TRBD2	CASRASGYEQYF
TRBV11-2	TRBJ2-1	TRBD2	CASSLRVSGIVGNEQFF
TRBV7-2	TRBJ2-7	NA	CASSFRRGDEQYF
TRBV4-3	TRBJ1-2	TRBD1	CASQGQGNYGYTF
TRBV9	TRBJ2-3	TRBD2	CASSVLAGGITDTQYF
TRBV5-6	TRBJ2-7	TRBD1	CASSWDRAYEQYF
TRBV19	TRBJ2-2	NA	CASDRQHTGELFF
TRBV5-1	TRBJ1-3	NA	CASSDRSGAAGNTIYF
TRBV5-6	TRBJ2-7	NA	CASSLDTGLSEQYF